This entry concerns a single TCR beta chain. This sample was included in a study of blood T cell repertoires in COVID-19. In the source study's methods: The authors estimated nucleated cell counts from reference gene primer amplification. Produced via immunoSEQ multiplex PCR; TCRdb's table is partial and in-frame only. The V and J calls and clone size were taken over from that table, and D and trimming were inferred from the DNA. The table shows 110,000 to 150,000 clones, with around 80% occurring only once. Sequences were obtained from PBMCs or T cells enriched from blood (not recorded which). The sequence was obtained from a woman in her fifties or sixties who had recovered from COVID-19.

The DNA for the CDR3 is TGTGCCAGCGCAGGACTAGAAAGAGATACGCAGTATTTT. It translates to CASAGLERDTQYF. J is TRBJ2-3 and V is TRBV2; 7 bases are a match to TRBD2. The CDR3 extends over 13 amino acids. Germline assignment: CDR1 SNHLY and CDR2 FYNNEI. The J segment lost 5 bases and the V segment lost 8 bases, leaving 7 bases of the junction unmatched.